These 24 T cell receptor beta chains were sequenced from one sample in a study of T cells in Graves' hyperthyroidism and ophthalmopathy. Researchers amplified the TCR beta CDR3 regions from RNA transcripts. First-round RT-PCR of the TCR CDR3 relied on the HTBI primer set. TCRdb re-called the multiplex PCR reads with MiXCR, one entry per CDR3 protein. The data show 350,000 to 400,000 distinct CDR3 sequences, under 15% seen once. Sequenced sample: blood. These receptors all come from a woman aged 25 to 39 with Graves' hyperthyroidism.

This clonotype occurred many times. The J gene is TRBJ2-3, the V gene TRBV7-3, with a tentative D call TRBD2 (6 bases). Trimming shortened V by 5 bases and J by 2 bases, and 11 bases separated the two germline ends. The germline CDR1 and CDR2 sequences are SGHTA and FQGTGA. CDR3 length: 14 residues. The CDR3 spells CASSQSGFTDTQYF. The CDR3 DNA reads as TGTGCCAGCAGCCAAAGCGGGTTCACAGATACGCAGTATTTT.

At least ten counts were recorded for this clonotype. The gene calls are TRBV20-1 and TRBJ2-4; possibly TRBD1 for D (6 bases). The CDR3 has 14 amino acids. Per the germline V gene, CDR1 is DFQATT and CDR2 is SNEGSKA (reference sequence). The V and J ends lost 0 bases and 4 bases respectively, with 10 bases between them. The CDR3 nucleotides are TGCAGTGCTAGAGATCTACAGGGAAAAAACATTCAGTACTTC. This translates into CSARDLQGKNIQYF.

Ten or more counts support this clonotype. The genes are TRBV2 and TRBJ1-1; D ambiguous. The germline V gene encodes CDR1 SNHLY and CDR2 FYNNEI. This CDR3 spans 14 amino acids. The ends were cut back, 6 bases at V and 4 bases at J, with 15 bases in the middle. The CDR3 sequence is CASSGPFGSTEAFF. The CDR3 region has the DNA TGTGCCAGCAGCGGCCCCTTCGGATCCACTGAAGCTTTCTTT.

The table lists this clonotype with many counts. The rearrangement joins TRBV28 to TRBJ1-4; D gene unclear. The CDR3 runs to 15 residues. In germline, CDR1 is MDHEN, CDR2 SYDVKM. The ends were cut back, 1 base at V and 6 bases at J, with 12 bases in the middle. CDR3 DNA sequence: TGTGCCAGCAGTTTATCGGCAGGCTCCCATGAAAAACTGTTTTTT. It codes for CASSLSAGSHEKLFF.

This clonotype has just a few counts. The chain carries TRBV7-9 and TRBJ1-1; D is undetermined. Germline V gene data show CDR1 as SEHNR and CDR2 as FQNEAQ (reference sequence). The V and J ends lost 0 bases and 1 base respectively, with 6 bases between them. The CDR3 loop spans 14 amino acids. The CDR3 region is CASSLAPENTEAFF. Here the CDR3 DNA reads TGTGCCAGCAGCTTAGCTCCAGAGAACACTGAAGCTTTCTTT.

This clonotype was seen a few times. This sequence joins TRBV27 and TRBJ2-7, with D possibly being TRBD1 or TRBD2 (5 bases each). Germline V gene lookup returns CDR1 MNHEY and CDR2 SMNVEV (reference sequence). V was cut by 6 bases and J by 2 bases, with 20 bases left in between. This CDR3 spans 16 amino acids. The CDR3 region is CASSPEGWGSPYEQYF. In DNA, the CDR3 is TGTGCCAGCAGCCCAGAAGGTTGGGGGTCCCCCTACGAGCAGTACTTC.

J is TRBJ2-7 and V is TRBV7-9, with a possible D match to TRBD2 (6 bases). The CDR3 length is 14 residues. Trimming left V 4 bases short and J 2 bases short, with 12 bases between. CDR1 and CDR2 (germline): SEHNR, FQNEAQ (reference sequence). The CDR3 region is CASSYGGEAYEQYF. In DNA form, the CDR3 reads TGTGCCAGCAGCTATGGCGGGGAGGCCTACGAGCAGTACTTC.

This clonotype was recorded many times. The chain joins TRBV20-1 to TRBJ2-1; 12 nucleotides match TRBD2. The CDR3 contains 16 residues. Germline V CDR1 and CDR2: DFQATT, SNEGSKA (reference sequence). The ends lost 1 base at V and 9 bases at J; junction bases unmatched: 10. The CDR3 coding sequence is TGCAGTGCTAGAGGGGCTAGCGGGAGGGCCTTAGGTGAGCAGTTCTTC. This sequence encodes CSARGASGRALGEQFF.

This clonotype was picked up many times. V usage is TRBV10-3 and J usage is TRBJ2-7, with 10 bases that match TRBD2. V shed 0 bases, J shed 0 bases, and the junction held 11 bases outside the gene matches. CDR3 size: 19 residues. Germline lookup yields CDR1 ENHRY and CDR2 SYGVKD. CDR3: CAISESFTSGTIYSYEQYF. The CDR3 nucleotides are TGTGCCATCAGTGAGTCCTTTACTAGCGGGACAATCTACTCCTACGAGCAGTACTTC.

At least ten counts were recorded for this clonotype. The chain recombines TRBV3-1 with TRBJ1-1; D is possibly TRBD1 (5 bases). The CDR3 extends over 15 amino acids. The germline CDR1 and CDR2 sequences are LGHDT and YNNKEL (reference sequence). V was clipped by 0 bases and J by 5 bases, with 13 bases between them. In nucleotides, the CDR3 is TGTGCCAGCAGCCAAGATTGGAGGGGAAGGACTGAAGCTTTCTTT. Its protein is CASSQDWRGRTEAFF.

V usage is TRBV11-1 and J usage is TRBJ2-1; D is perhaps TRBD2 (6 bases). Germline V gives CDR1 SGHAT, CDR2 FQDESV (reference sequence). Trimming cost V 0 bases and J 5 bases, with 11 bases left between them. The CDR3 sequence is 15 residues long. CDR3 loop: CASSLAGGIHNEQFF. In DNA form, the CDR3 reads TGTGCCAGCAGCTTAGCGGGAGGAATCCACAATGAGCAGTTCTTC.

The CDR3 nucleotides read TGTGCCTGGTCATTAGGGGGGAGGATTAGCACAGATACGCAGTATTTT. It translates to CAWSLGGRISTDTQYF. The chain recombines TRBV30 with TRBJ2-3; D assignment may be TRBD1 or TRBD2 (6 bases each). V was trimmed by 5 bases and J by 0 bases, leaving 18 bases between them. CDR1 and CDR2 (germline): GTSNPN, SVGIG (reference sequence). This CDR3 comprises 16 residues.

This clonotype has just one count. This sequence joins TRBV20-1 and TRBJ2-4; a possible D gene is TRBD2 (5 bases). V was shortened by 1 base and J by 6 bases, with 16 bases between the two germline ends. CDR3 length equals 15 residues. Looked up from germline, CDR1 is DFQATT and CDR2 is SNEGSKA (reference sequence). CDR3 nucleotide sequence: TGCAGTGCTAGAGCACCCGCGGGTCCGGGAAACATTCAGTACTTC. Amino acid sequence: CSARAPAGPGNIQYF.

V is TRBV7-9 and J is TRBJ2-3; D uncertain. The CDR3 is 16 amino acids. Germline V gene lookup returns CDR1 SEHNR and CDR2 FQNEAQ (reference sequence). V was shortened by 5 bases and J by 0 bases, with 15 bases between the two germline ends. The CDR3 nucleotides read TGTGCCAGCAGCCCGCGTTGGGTAACCAGCACAGATACGCAGTATTTT. Protein: CASSPRWVTSTDTQYF.

J is TRBJ2-1 and V is TRBV10-3; unclear D gene. The CDR3 length is 16 residues. V gave up 3 bases and J gave up 6 bases, with 18 bases separating them. Germline-derived CDR1 and CDR2 are ENHRY and SYGVKD. The CDR3 here is CAISDLNSKNPNEQFF. CDR3 sequence (DNA): TGTGCCATCAGTGATCTGAACAGTAAGAACCCCAATGAGCAGTTCTTC.

The table lists this clonotype with many counts. The rearrangement uses TRBV3-1 and TRBJ2-1; D unclear. There are 14 residues in the CDR3. V lost 4 bases, J lost 7 bases, and 14 bases lay in between. CDR1 is LGHDT and CDR2 is YNNKEL in the germline V gene (reference sequence). The CDR3 protein is CASSRLPSRNEQFF. The CDR3 DNA reads TGTGCCAGCAGCCGCCTACCTTCGAGGAATGAGCAGTTCTTC.

About this clonotype: This may arise from a read error, as a much more abundant clone is one base away. The chain joins TRBV7-2 to TRBJ2-1; D is unclear. Germline V CDR1 and CDR2: SGHTA, FQGNSA. This CDR3 spans 15 amino acids. CDR3 sequence: CTSSPGPERYSEQFF. CDR3 sequence (DNA): TGTACCAGCAGCCCCGGGCCGGAGAGATACAGTGAGCAGTTCTTC.

This clonotype was detected many times. The rearrangement uses TRBV20-1 and TRBJ2-7; 12 bases map to TRBD2. Germline V lookup: CDR1 DFQATT, CDR2 SNEGSKA (reference sequence). V gave up 6 bases and J gave up 4 bases; unmatched junction bases: 4. This CDR3 region has 13 residues. The CDR3 coding sequence is TGCAGTGCCCCGGGACTAGCGGGTTACGAGCAGTACTTC. Protein product: CSAPGLAGYEQYF.

This clonotype was picked up a small number of times. The chain recombines TRBV14 with TRBJ2-5, with D possibly being TRBD1 (6 bases). CDR1 and CDR2 from the germline V gene are SGHDN and FVKESK. This CDR3 is 14 amino acids long. V was trimmed by 4 bases and J by 2 bases, leaving 11 bases between them. The DNA of the CDR3 is TGTGCCAGCAGCCGTCGACAGGCTCAAGAGACCCAGTACTTC. It codes for CASSRRQAQETQYF.

This clonotype has more than one count but fewer than ten. The chain combines TRBV3-1 with TRBJ1-2; perhaps TRBD1 as D (5 bases). The germline V and J ends were trimmed by 1 base and 2 bases, with 8 bases remaining between them. Per germline, CDR1 LGHDT and CDR2 YNNKEL (reference sequence). The CDR3 covers 14 residues. This CDR3 reads CASSQGPGNYGYTF. In nucleotides, the CDR3 is TGTGCCAGCAGCCAAGGTCCAGGGAACTATGGCTACACCTTC.

This clonotype showed up just a few times. The chain uses TRBV11-2 and TRBJ2-4; D gene uncertain. The V gene's germline CDR1 is SGHAT and CDR2 FQNNGV. This CDR3 comprises 14 residues. The V end lost 1 base, the J end lost 9 bases, and 13 bases lay between the germline ends. CDR3 DNA sequence: TGTGCCAGCAGCTTAGGGGTCCCTAAGGGCATTCAGTACTTC. It yields the protein CASSLGVPKGIQYF. The variable domain in full, completed from reference TRBV11-2 and TRBJ2-4, reads EAGVAQSPRYKIIEKRQSVAFWCNPISGHATLYWYQQILGQGPKLLIQFQNNGVVDDSQLPKDRFSAERLKGVDSTLKIQPAKLEDSAVYLCASSLGVPKGIQYFGAGTRLSVL.

There are many counts of this clonotype. The chain recombines TRBV7-9 with TRBJ2-3; 10 bases are shared with TRBD2. There are 15 residues in the CDR3. V was clipped by 6 bases and J by 7 bases; unmatched bases: 10. Germline-derived CDR1 and CDR2 are SEHNR and FQNEAQ (reference sequence). CDR3 sequence: CASRFTSGMSNTQYF. The CDR3 DNA is TGTGCCAGCAGATTCACTAGCGGGATGTCAAATACGCAGTATTTT.

The chain links TRBV2 to TRBJ2-5; 8 bases match TRBD1. The germline CDR1 and CDR2 sequences are SNHLY and FYNNEI. The CDR3 covers 14 residues. The V and J ends lost 7 bases and 2 bases, in that order; junction bases with no gene match: 6. The CDR3: CASNADRAQETQYF. The DNA for the CDR3 is TGTGCCAGCAACGCGGACAGGGCGCAAGAGACCCAGTACTTC.

This clonotype was seen more than once but under ten times. V gene TRBV5-1 combines with J gene TRBJ2-1, with D possibly called TRBD1 or TRBD2 (5 bases each). V was shortened by 4 bases and J by 1 base, with 12 bases between the two germline ends. Germline V gene sequence: CDR1 SGHRS, CDR2 YFSETQ. The CDR3 is 15 amino acids. CDR3 amino acids: CASSDEGWSYNEQFF. In DNA, the CDR3 is TGCGCCAGCAGCGACGAGGGGTGGTCCTACAATGAGCAGTTCTTC.